This T cell receptor beta chain was recorded in a study of cytomegalovirus exposure and HLA in healthy donors. Looking at the study overall: For the roughly 370 genotyped donors, over 80% fell within the Caucasian-associated ancestry cluster.

The table lists this clone with a few counts. The antigen is not known. Study observations and caveats: Likely technical artifact: a cluster of highly shared sequence variants.

Both 60 Vbeta primers and 13 Jbeta primers went into the PCR. Clones were read by immunoSEQ multiplex PCR, and TCRdb kept only the in-frame ones, dropping some. The top ten hold approximately 4% of the sample, which has some 110,000 clones, around 80% seen once. Sequencing was done on a sample of PBMCs. The sequence was collected from a man younger than 40 in good health and CMV-seropositive.

CDR3: CASSVGGGDWGYTF. CDR3 coding DNA: TGTGCCAGCAGCGTAGGAGGGGGTGACTGGGGCTACACCTTC. The chain employs TRBV9 and TRBJ1-2; D perhaps matches TRBD1 (6 bases). The CDR3 sequence is 14 residues long. The V gene's germline CDR1 is SGDLS and CDR2 YYNGEE. V was cut by 0 bases and J by 8 bases, with 14 bases left in between.